This TCR beta chain is from a study of blood T cell repertoires in COVID-19. The CDR3 consists of 15 residues. Germline V gene data show CDR1 as MNHEY and CDR2 as SMNVEV (reference sequence). V was trimmed by 2 bases and J by 4 bases, leaving 14 bases between them. Clones were sequenced by immunoSEQ multiplex PCR, and TCRdb holds only the in-frame ones, with some missing. The data show a few hundred thousand clones, around nine tenths seen once. The rearrangement joins TRBV27 to TRBJ1-2; no firm D call. Sample: peripheral blood. The sequence came from a woman in her thirties or forties who had recovered from COVID-19. The CDR3 DNA follows: TGTGCCAGCAGTTTAACCGACGGGGTTCGCTATGGCTACACCTTC. This codes for CASSLTDGVRYGYTF.